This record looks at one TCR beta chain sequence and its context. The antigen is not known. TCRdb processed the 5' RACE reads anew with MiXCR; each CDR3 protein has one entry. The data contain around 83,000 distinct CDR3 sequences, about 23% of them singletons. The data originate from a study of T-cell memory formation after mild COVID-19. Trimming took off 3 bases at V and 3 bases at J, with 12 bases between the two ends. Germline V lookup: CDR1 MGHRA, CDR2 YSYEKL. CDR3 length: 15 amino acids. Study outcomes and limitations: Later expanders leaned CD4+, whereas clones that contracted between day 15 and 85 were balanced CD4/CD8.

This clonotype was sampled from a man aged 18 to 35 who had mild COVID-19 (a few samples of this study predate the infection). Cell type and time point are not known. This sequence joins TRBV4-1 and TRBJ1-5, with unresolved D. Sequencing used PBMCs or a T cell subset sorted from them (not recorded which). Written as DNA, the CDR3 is TGCGCCAGCAGCCAGATCAGACTGGACAATCAGCCCCAGCATTTT. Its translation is CASSQIRLDNQPQHF.